The clone carrying this T cell receptor beta chain is a singleton in its sample. Libraries were prepared by immunoSEQ multiplex PCR; TCRdb keeps only in-frame clonotypes and omits some of them. This sample has about 210,000 clones, with about 91% found just once. This record comes from a study of blood T cell repertoires in COVID-19. The CDR3 is 12 amino acids. Germline loops: CDR1 SGHRS, CDR2 YFSETQ. Deletions cut 6 bases from V and 2 bases from J, with 8 bases between. The J gene is TRBJ1-2, the V gene TRBV5-1, with D hard to call. This sequence originates from a woman in her 40s with acute COVID-19. The source material was PBMCs or T cells enriched from blood (not recorded which). The DNA of the CDR3 is TGCGCCAGCACAGACTCGAACTATGGCTACACCTTC. Translating gives CASTDSNYGYTF.